Below, 14 T cell receptor beta chains from the same sample are listed, as sequenced in a study of T cell changes during pregnancy in multiple sclerosis. Data came from immunoSEQ multiplex PCR; TCRdb stores just in-frame clones and leaves some out. The table records about 22,000 clones, over 85% of them present only once. Sequencing was performed on CD8+ T cells from peripheral blood mononuclear cells, taken in the third trimester of pregnancy. The origin of the receptors is a female donor with multiple sclerosis, enrolled in a pregnancy study.

The chain is built from TRBV5-1 and TRBJ2-1; 10 bases are a match to TRBD1. Germline V lookup: CDR1 SGHRS, CDR2 YFSETQ. Trimming cost V 3 bases and J 8 bases; bases outside gene matches: 2. This CDR3 contains 13 residues. This chain's CDR3 is CASSSGQGYEQFF. The CDR3 DNA is TGCGCCAGCAGCTCGGGACAGGGGTATGAGCAGTTCTTC.

This clone was seen a handful of times. At one of its ends the junction is not consistent with the germline gene, which may arise from a read error. This chain links TRBV29-1 with TRBJ2-1; 13 bases align to TRBD2. The germline gives CDR1 SQVTM, CDR2 ANQGSEA. The CDR3 spans 17 residues. CDR3 in DNA: TGCAGCGCTGAAGTCACCGGGACTAGCGGGATTCGCAATGAGCAGTTCTTC. Encoded protein: CSAEVTGTSGIRNEQFF.

CDR3 sequence reads: CASSLEIGRGSGNTIYF. CDR3 sequence (DNA): TGTGCCAGCAGCTTGGAAATCGGCAGGGGATCTGGAAACACCATATATTTT. This chain joins TRBV5-5 and TRBJ1-3; D is perhaps TRBD1 (6 bases). Germline V gene sequence: CDR1 SGHKS, CDR2 YYEKEE (reference sequence). This CDR3 spans 17 amino acids. V lost 0 bases and J lost 1, with 14 bases in between.

This clone occurred once. The genes are TRBV4-1 and TRBJ1-6; D is uncertain. Germline V gene sequence: CDR1 MGHRA, CDR2 YSYEKL. This CDR3 has 17 residues. Trimming shortened V by 1 base and J by 4 bases, and 14 bases separated the two germline ends. The CDR3 nucleotides read TGCGCCAGCAGCCAAGTAGGAGGACGGGCATATAATTCACCCCTCCACTTT. It yields the protein CASSQVGGRAYNSPLHF.

The chain links TRBV15 to TRBJ2-7; perhaps TRBD2 as D (6 bases). The CDR3 covers 13 residues. Trimming cost V 0 bases and J 4 bases, with 7 bases left between them. Germline lookup yields CDR1 LNHNV and CDR2 YYDKDF (reference sequence). CDR3 sequence reads: CATSRDRGYEQYF. The CDR3 DNA follows: TGTGCCACCAGCAGAGATCGGGGGTACGAGCAGTACTTC.

The chain has TRBV27 and TRBJ2-2; 7 bases are shared with TRBD1. Germline CDR1 is MNHEY and CDR2 is SMNVEV (reference sequence). The CDR3 length is 15 residues. V was clipped by 7 bases and J by 6 bases; unmatched bases: 11. CDR3 residues: CASNTQGVDSGELFF. CDR3 bases: TGTGCCAGCAATACCCAGGGGGTCGATTCCGGGGAGCTGTTTTTT.

The rearrangement links TRBV27 to TRBJ2-6; a possible D gene is TRBD2 (5 bases). The V and J ends lost 10 bases and 0 bases respectively, with 13 bases between them. This CDR3 region has 15 residues. Looked up from germline, CDR1 is MNHEY and CDR2 is SMNVEV (reference sequence). CDR3 region: CANPRGPSGANVLTF. The CDR3 DNA is TGTGCCAACCCACGAGGGCCCTCTGGGGCCAACGTCCTGACTTTC.

V gene TRBV5-4 combines with J gene TRBJ1-1; weak D call: TRBD1 (6 bases). V shed 6 bases and J shed 4 bases, with 13 bases lying between them. Germline CDR1 is SGHNT and CDR2 is YYREEE (reference sequence). The CDR3 consists of 13 residues. The CDR3, as DNA: TGTGCCAGCAACCCTGTAGGGGGCACTGAAGCTTTCTTT. Amino acid sequence: CASNPVGGTEAFF. The full variable domain, in which reference TRBV5-4 and TRBJ1-1 provide the parts outside the CDR3, is ETGVTQSPTHLIKTRGQQVTLRCSSQSGHNTVSWYQQALGQGPQFIFQYYREEENGRGNFPPRFSGLQFPNYSSELNVNALELDDSALYLCASNPVGGTEAFFGQGTRLTVV.

The chain links TRBV19 to TRBJ2-1; 12 nucleotides line up with TRBD2. The trim removed 6 bases at V and 8 bases at J, leaving 5 bases unmatched. Germline assignment: CDR1 LNHDA and CDR2 SQIVND (reference sequence). The CDR3 runs to 14 residues. The CDR3 DNA follows: TGTGCCAGTAGGAGACTAGCGGGAGACGATGAGCAGTTCTTC. Amino acid sequence: CASRRLAGDDEQFF. The variable domain in full, with the rest retrieved from reference TRBV19 and TRBJ2-1, is DGGITQSPKYLFRKEGQNVTLSCEQNLNHDAMYWYRQDPGQGLRLIYYSQIVNDFQKGDIAEGYSVSREKKESFPLTVTSAQKNPTAFYLCASRRLAGDDEQFFGPGTRLTVL.

The chain couples TRBV2 to TRBJ1-1; possibly TRBD1 for D (5 bases). Trimming cost V 7 bases and J 4 bases, with 22 bases left between them. This CDR3 spans 16 amino acids. Germline-derived CDR1 and CDR2 are SNHLY and FYNNEI. In nucleotides, the CDR3 is TGTGCCAGCAACTACCCAGATGGGGACTGGGGCACTGAAGCTTTCTTT. Amino acids: CASNYPDGDWGTEAFF.

Comments on this clone: This CDR3 is missing its conserved last phenylalanine or tryptophan, likely due to a read error. The rearrangement joins TRBV4-2 to TRBJ2-7; possible D gene TRBD2, 6 bases. CDR3 size: 16 residues. V lost 1 base and J lost 5, with 18 bases in between. Germline V CDR1 and CDR2: LGHNA, YNFKEQ. The CDR3 region has the DNA TGTGCCAGCAGCCAAGGACGTACTAGCTTCCCCCACGAGCAGTACCTC. Its translation: CASSQGRTSFPHEQYL.

This clone has only a few counts. The rearrangement links TRBV28 to TRBJ1-1; D is ambiguous. CDR1 MDHEN and CDR2 SYDVKM come from the germline V gene. This CDR3 region has 16 residues. V was clipped by 3 bases and J by 1 base, with 15 bases between them. This chain's CDR3 is CASSFIPDITNTEAFF. The CDR3 DNA is TGTGCCAGCAGTTTTATTCCCGACATTACGAACACTGAAGCTTTCTTT.

The chain employs TRBV19 and TRBJ2-5; TRBD2 matches at 12 bases. Looked up from germline, CDR1 is LNHDA and CDR2 is SQIVND (reference sequence). Trimming removed 6 bases from V and 4 bases from J; junction bases left unmatched: 6. This CDR3 region has 15 residues. The CDR3 bases are TGTGCCAGTAGCCCTGGACTAGCGGGGTTAGAGACCCAGTACTTC. Encoded protein: CASSPGLAGLETQYF. Full variable domain (missing parts from reference TRBV19 and TRBJ2-5): DGGITQSPKYLFRKEGQNVTLSCEQNLNHDAMYWYRQDPGQGLRLIYYSQIVNDFQKGDIAEGYSVSREKKESFPLTVTSAQKNPTAFYLCASSPGLAGLETQYFGPGTRLLVL.

The J gene is TRBJ2-3, the V gene TRBV7-9; possibly TRBD1 for D (5 bases). V lost 1 base to trimming and J lost 1 base, with 9 bases between them. There are 15 residues in the CDR3. Per germline, CDR1 SEHNR and CDR2 FQNEAQ (reference sequence). The CDR3 DNA follows: TGTGCCAGCAGCTTAGAAGGGGTGGGCACAGATACGCAGTATTTT. Translating gives CASSLEGVGTDTQYF.